The present T cell receptor (beta chain) was sequenced within a study of OX40 agonist ivuxolimab in advanced cancers. Study background: Participants averaged about 60 years of age (range roughly 23 to 80) and were under 90% male.

Here immunoSEQ multiplex PCR was the method, and the copy in TCRdb shows in-frame clones only, minus some. The sample has roughly 41,000 clones, over 75% seen once. Germline CDR1 is SGHTA and CDR2 is FQGNSA. V dropped 5 bases and J dropped 3; count of bases not matched to a gene: 4. The CDR3 contains 15 residues. This receptor was identified in an adult with an advanced solid tumor such as melanoma, head and neck, liver or kidney cancer. The material sequenced was CD4+ or CD8+ T cells sorted from blood, taken in a trial of the OX40 agonist ivuxolimab. The V call is TRBV7-2, the J call TRBJ2-5, with 12 nucleotides matching TRBD2. The CDR3 DNA is TGTGCCAGCAGCACGACTAGCGGGGGCAAAGAGACCCAGTACTTC. It translates to CASSTTSGGKETQYF.